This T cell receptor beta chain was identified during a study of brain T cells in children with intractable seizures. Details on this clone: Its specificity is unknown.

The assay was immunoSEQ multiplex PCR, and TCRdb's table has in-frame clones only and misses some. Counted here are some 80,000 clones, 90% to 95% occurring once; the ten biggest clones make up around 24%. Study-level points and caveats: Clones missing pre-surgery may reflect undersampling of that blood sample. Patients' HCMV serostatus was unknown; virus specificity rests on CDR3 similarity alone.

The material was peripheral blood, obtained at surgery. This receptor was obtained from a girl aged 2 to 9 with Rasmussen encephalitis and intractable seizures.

DNA of the CDR3: TGTGCCAGCTCATCCCGGGCGGGCCTTAATGAAAAACTGTTTTTT. Protein: CASSSRAGLNEKLFF. The chain has TRBV18 and TRBJ1-4; D ambiguous. This CDR3 comprises 15 residues. Trimming took 5 bases from V and 4 from J, leaving 14 bases between them. Germline V gives CDR1 KGHSH, CDR2 LQKENI.